The source of this T cell receptor (beta chain) is a study of T cells in Graves' hyperthyroidism and ophthalmopathy. The study's findings and limits: Within blood appeared most thyroid clonotypes that had expanded above 0.001.

This clonotype was recorded at least ten times. Its antigen is currently unknown. Hyperthyroidism, newly diagnosed and lasting under 2 months, affected patients aged 18 to 65. Exclusion of patients followed from uncontrolled infection, other autoimmune disease, pregnancy or lactation. Fresh peripheral blood, less than 11 ml of it, supplied the PBMCs. RNA transcripts provided the source from which TCR beta CDR3 regions were amplified. Using the HTBI primer set, a first-round RT-PCR was run on the TCR CDR3. TCRdb re-called the multiplex PCR reads through MiXCR, storing one row per CDR3 protein. The sample lists about 280,000 distinct CDR3 sequences, 20% to 25% occurring once. The source material was blood. The origin of this receptor is a man aged 40-50 years with Graves' hyperthyroidism that later progressed to Graves' ophthalmopathy.

The CDR3 sequence: CASSSRDNNSPLHF. CDR3 DNA: TGTGCCAGCAGTTCCCGGGACAATAATTCACCCCTCCACTTT. The chain couples TRBV12-3 or TRBV12-4 to TRBJ1-6; possible D gene TRBD1, 6 bases. V lost 4 bases, J lost 5 bases, and 9 bases lay in between. This CDR3 has 14 amino acids.